The rows below give T cell receptor beta chains drawn from one sample of a study of blood T cell repertoires in COVID-19. Profiling relied on immunoSEQ multiplex PCR, and the TCRdb table lists in-frame clones only, not all of them. Found here are some 200,000 clones, 84% of them singletons; the top ten hold approximately 2.5%. Sequences were obtained from peripheral blood. The receptors shown here come from a human donor with acute or convalescent COVID-19. The donor label of this sample is uncertain. Each CDR3 is given without its conserved first and last residue. D genes are given only for firm matches. The size entry is marked missing in some rows and otherwise reads once, few, many or a size class.

d_call clone_size v_call cdr3_aa
- few TRBV6-5 ASSYGRDSPLH
TRBD1 - TRBV29-1 SARTGLNTEAF
TRBD1 once TRBV2 ASSGGGTGNNEQY
TRBD1 - TRBV11-2 ASSLGGQGIDTQY
TRBD1 - TRBV28 ASSLSGTVFFEKLF
- - TRBV6-5 ASRVGREHQPQH
- - TRBV7-9 ASSFSGTQY
- - TRBV5-6 ASSLTSLADTQY
- - TRBV7-3 ASSLGRATEAF
TRBD1 - TRBV5-1 ASSATGAGTDTQY
- - TRBV15 ATSRGQVSNQPQH
- - TRBV9 ASSEQGEETQY
- - TRBV6-5 ASTNPGIVTEAF
- - TRBV27 ASSPSRNEKLF
- - TRBV25-1 ASRQAGADSPLH
TRBD1 - TRBV5-4 ASSSSGQGYYEQY
TRBD2 - TRBV3-1/TRBV3-2 ASSQGTSGSLLWAYNEQF
TRBD1 - TRBV19 ASSIQGGAGYGYT
TRBD2 - TRBV10-2 ASSERLAGLTDTQY
TRBD1 - TRBV5-1 ASSLAGQADSGNTIY
- - TRBV10-1 ASSRDQETQY
- - TRBV25-1 ASSEGGRGNTIY
- - TRBV29-1 SVWSGAYNSPLH
TRBD1 - TRBV6-5 ASKTGTDRYNEQF
- - TRBV29-1 SFSTSGTGELF
- - TRBV19 ASSIDSGASKLF
- - TRBV5-1 ASSLAGGQQETQY
- - TRBV7-8 ASSYAGRGLSGYT
- - TRBV5-4 ASSPSYGFYNEQF
TRBD1 - TRBV2 ASRGGADTQY
- - TRBV11-1 ASSPHGGTNTEAF
- - TRBV19 ASSIGSGQETQY
- - TRBV28 ASSVAGNQGNSPLH
- - TRBV28 ASGSRDQPQH
TRBD1 few TRBV4-1 ASSQEGTGILF
TRBD2 - TRBV5-3 ARSLYAGLAGGSYEQY
- - TRBV18 ASSPEASRTGELF
- - TRBV19 ASSTSGVRSEKLF
TRBD1 - TRBV6-5 ASRTTGIHEQY
TRBD1 - TRBV3-1/TRBV3-2 ASSQGSGRGQSPLH
TRBD1 - TRBV7-9 ASSLGQELAKNIQY
- - TRBV14 ASSQARANTGELF
TRBD1 - TRBV6-5 ASSYGQANYGYT
- - TRBV5-6 ASSPGFNYGYT
TRBD2 - TRBV30 AWSVGRAIYTQY
- - TRBV30 AWSVLSATNEKLF
- once TRBV27 ASSEGDGNYGYT
TRBD2 - TRBV2 ASSVGFQAGGPYYYTGELF
- - TRBV7-9 ASSSGMDTQY
TRBD2 - TRBV5-6 ASSLGASGRTDTQY
TRBD2 - TRBV2 ASSEAGGSTDTQY
TRBD1 - TRBV9 ASSGAGTGGGEQY
TRBD1 - TRBV27 ASRSSPDRARGYT
TRBD1 few TRBV27 ASSFRGTGAHSNQPQH
- once TRBV3-1/TRBV3-2 ASSQDLAQPYGYT
- - TRBV11-1 ASSLDRFSGNTIY